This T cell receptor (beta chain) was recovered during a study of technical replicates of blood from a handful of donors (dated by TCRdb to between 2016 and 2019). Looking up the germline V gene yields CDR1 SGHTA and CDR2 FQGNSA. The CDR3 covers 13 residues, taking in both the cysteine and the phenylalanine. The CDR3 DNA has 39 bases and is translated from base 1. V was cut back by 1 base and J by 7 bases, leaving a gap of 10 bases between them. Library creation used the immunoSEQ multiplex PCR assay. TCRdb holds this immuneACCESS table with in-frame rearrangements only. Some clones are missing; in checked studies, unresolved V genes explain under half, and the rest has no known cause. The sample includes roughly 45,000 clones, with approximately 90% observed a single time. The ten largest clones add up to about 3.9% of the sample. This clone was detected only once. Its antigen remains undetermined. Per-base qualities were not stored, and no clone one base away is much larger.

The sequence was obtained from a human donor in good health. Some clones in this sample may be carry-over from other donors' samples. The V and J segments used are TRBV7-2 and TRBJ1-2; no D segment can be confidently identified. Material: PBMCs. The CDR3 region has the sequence CASSLDGVGGYTF. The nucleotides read TGTGCCAGCAGCTTAGACGGAGTAGGTGGCTACACCTTC. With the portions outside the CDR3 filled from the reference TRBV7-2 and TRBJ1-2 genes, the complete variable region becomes GAGVSQSPSNKVTEKGKDVELRCDPISGHTALYWYRQSLGQGLEFLIYFQGNSAPDKSGLPSDRFSAERTGGSVSTLTIQRTQQEDSAVYLCASSLDGVGGYTFGSGTRLTVV.